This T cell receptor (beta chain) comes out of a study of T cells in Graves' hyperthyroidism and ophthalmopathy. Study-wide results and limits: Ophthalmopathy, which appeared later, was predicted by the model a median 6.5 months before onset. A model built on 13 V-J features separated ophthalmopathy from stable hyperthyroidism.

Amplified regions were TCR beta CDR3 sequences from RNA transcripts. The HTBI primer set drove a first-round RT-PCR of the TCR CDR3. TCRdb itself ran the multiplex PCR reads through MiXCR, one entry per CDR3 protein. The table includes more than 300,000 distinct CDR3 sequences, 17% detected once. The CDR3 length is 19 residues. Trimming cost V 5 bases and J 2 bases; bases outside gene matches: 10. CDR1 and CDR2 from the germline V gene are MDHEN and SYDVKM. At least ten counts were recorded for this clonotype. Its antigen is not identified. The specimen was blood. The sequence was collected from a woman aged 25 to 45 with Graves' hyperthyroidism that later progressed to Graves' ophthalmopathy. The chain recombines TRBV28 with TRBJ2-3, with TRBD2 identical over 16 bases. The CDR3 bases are TGTGCCAGCAGTCCACCGATTGGGACTAGCGGGAGGGCCACAGATACGCAGTATTTT. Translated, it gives CASSPPIGTSGRATDTQYF.